What follows are 18 T cell receptor beta chains derived from one specimen sequenced in a study of cytotoxic CD8 clonotypes in ibrutinib-treated CLL. Profiled with immunoSEQ multiplex PCR; TCRdb holds only in-frame clones, not every one. The sample lists some 200,000 clones, roughly three quarters seen once, with about 6.4% in the top ten. Sequenced material: PBMCs, taken after 12 months of ibrutinib treatment. All receptors come from a human donor with chronic lymphocytic leukemia.

The chain is built from TRBV30 and TRBJ1-1; D call uncertain. V lost 2 bases to trimming and J lost 6 bases, with 13 bases between them. Germline assignment: CDR1 GTSNPN and CDR2 SVGIG (reference sequence). CDR3 length equals 13 residues. DNA of the CDR3: TGTGCCTGGAGTCACCTTTATCTGCCTGAAGCTTTCTTT. Its protein product is CAWSHLYLPEAFF. Full variable domain (remainder filled in from reference TRBV30 and TRBJ1-1): SQTIHQWPATLVQPVGSPLSLECTVEGTSNPNLYWYRQAAGRGLQLLFYSVGIGQISSEVPQNLSASRPQDRQFILSSKKLLLSDSGFYLCAWSHLYLPEAFFGQGTRLTVV.

In DNA, the CDR3 is TGTGCCAGCAGCCCCGGGACAGGGGGCGTTAAGCCCCAGCATTTT. Amino acid sequence: CASSPGTGGVKPQHF. The chain links TRBV6-6 to TRBJ1-5; 12 bases are a match to TRBD1. This CDR3 comprises 15 residues. The ends lost 6 bases at V and 8 bases at J; junction bases unmatched: 8. Germline V gene lookup returns CDR1 MNHNY and CDR2 SVGAGI (reference sequence).

The V gene is TRBV7-9, the J gene TRBJ1-2, with no clear D. V lost 5 bases to trimming and J lost 6 bases, with 16 bases between them. From germline, CDR1 is SEHNR and CDR2 FQNEAQ (reference sequence). This CDR3 has 14 amino acids. In DNA, the CDR3 is TGTGCCAGCAGCCCTACCGGACGACTCGATGGCTACACCTTC. It is translated as CASSPTGRLDGYTF.

The chain has TRBV6-5 and TRBJ2-7; no firm D call. The CDR3 has 13 residues. Trimming took off 7 bases at V and 1 base at J, with 11 bases between the two ends. Germline lookup yields CDR1 MNHEY and CDR2 SVGAGI. The DNA of the CDR3 is TGTGCCAGCACAGACCCGAATTCCTACGAGCAGTACTTC. Encoded protein: CASTDPNSYEQYF.

The rearrangement links TRBV5-4 to TRBJ2-3; D gene unclear. V dropped 3 bases and J dropped 0 bases, with 5 bases sitting between them. Germline assignment: CDR1 SGHNT and CDR2 YYREEE (reference sequence). The CDR3 spans 13 residues. For the CDR3, the DNA is TGTGCCAGCAGCTCGGACAGCACAGATACGCAGTATTTT. This translates into CASSSDSTDTQYF.

The rearrangement uses TRBV5-8 and TRBJ1-2; tentatively, D is TRBD1 (6 bases). CDR3 size: 15 residues. The V gene's germline CDR1 is SGHTS and CDR2 YDEGEE. V was cut by 4 bases and J by 0 bases, with 13 bases left in between. The CDR3 loop reads CASSGYRETNYGYTF. The CDR3 coding sequence is TGTGCCAGCAGCGGTTACAGGGAGACTAACTATGGCTACACCTTC.

V is TRBV7-2 and J is TRBJ1-2; the D gene is possibly TRBD1 (6 bases). Trimming removed 2 bases from V and 4 bases from J, with 14 bases in between. Germline loops: CDR1 SGHTA, CDR2 FQGNSA. This CDR3 is built from 15 residues. CDR3 DNA: TGTGCCAGCAGCTTAAATCTGGCAGGGGTCTATGGCTACACCTTC. It specifies CASSLNLAGVYGYTF.

The chain combines TRBV28 with TRBJ1-1, with D unclear. Trimming removed 1 base at V and 8 bases at J, with 14 bases between. Germline loops: CDR1 MDHEN, CDR2 SYDVKM. The CDR3 runs 14 residues. The chain's CDR3 is CASSLFSRREEAFF. CDR3 bases: TGTGCCAGCAGTTTATTTAGCCGCCGGGAAGAAGCTTTCTTT.

This clone showed up just a few times. The chain uses TRBV5-1 and TRBJ1-2; a weak D match, TRBD1 (5 bases). CDR1 and CDR2 (germline): SGHRS, YFSETQ. V was clipped by 2 bases and J by 7 bases, with 12 bases between them. CDR3 size: 13 residues. CDR3 sequence reads: CASSFPGLPGYTF. CDR3 in DNA: TGCGCCAGCAGCTTTCCGGGGCTTCCTGGCTACACCTTC.

The chain is built from TRBV7-2 and TRBJ1-1, with 7 bases fitting TRBD1. The CDR3 spans 14 residues. V shed 5 bases and J 4 bases; nucleotides not matched to a gene: 7. Germline CDR1 and CDR2: SGHTA and FQGNSA. CDR3 sequence: CASSKTGLGTEAFF. The CDR3 bases are TGTGCCAGCAGCAAGACAGGGCTCGGCACTGAAGCTTTCTTT. Full variable domain (outside the CDR3, taken from reference TRBV7-2 and TRBJ1-1): GAGVSQSPSNKVTEKGKDVELRCDPISGHTALYWYRQSLGQGLEFLIYFQGNSAPDKSGLPSDRFSAERTGGSVSTLTIQRTQQEDSAVYLCASSKTGLGTEAFFGQGTRLTVV.

The rearrangement links TRBV7-3 to TRBJ2-1, with 16 bases that match TRBD2. V was clipped by 5 bases and J by 0 bases; unmatched bases: 4. This CDR3 is built from 18 residues. Germline V CDR1 and CDR2: SGHTA, FQGTGA. The CDR3 protein is CASSPGLAGGISYNEQFF. The CDR3 DNA follows: TGTGCCAGCAGCCCGGGACTAGCGGGAGGGATCTCCTACAATGAGCAGTTCTTC.

The V and J genes are TRBV30 and TRBJ1-5; 11 bases map to TRBD1. Germline V gene lookup returns CDR1 GTSNPN and CDR2 SVGIG (reference sequence). The CDR3 loop spans 14 amino acids. The V gene end was trimmed by 6 bases and the J gene end by 7 bases; junction bases not matched to a gene: 8. For the CDR3, the DNA is TGTGCCTGCCGGGACAGGGGGTATGGACAGCCCCAGCATTTT. It specifies CACRDRGYGQPQHF.

This clone was counted only a few times. The chain joins TRBV19 to TRBJ1-4; D remains ambiguous. CDR3 length: 13 residues. The V gene lost 7 bases and the J gene lost 0 bases, with 6 bases spanning the gap. The germline V gene encodes CDR1 LNHDA and CDR2 SQIVND (reference sequence). CDR3 DNA: TGTGCCAGTACGAGAGCAACTAATGAAAAACTGTTTTTT. Its translation is CASTRATNEKLFF.

The CDR3: CASSLRINQPQHF. Here the CDR3 DNA reads TGTGCCAGCAGTTTGCGGATTAATCAGCCCCAGCATTTT. V is TRBV6-5 and J is TRBJ1-5, with D hard to call. The CDR3 is 13 amino acids. The germline V gene encodes CDR1 MNHEY and CDR2 SVGAGI. The V end lost 4 bases, the J end lost 4 bases, and 8 bases lay between the germline ends.

This clone was seen only once. The gene calls are TRBV7-3 and TRBJ2-3; D not certain. V lost 6 bases, J lost 4 bases, and 8 bases lay in between. The CDR3 has 12 residues. From germline, CDR1 is SGHTA and CDR2 FQGTGA. CDR3 in amino acids: CASSSYPDTQYF. The CDR3 nucleotides are TGTGCCAGCAGTTCCTACCCAGATACGCAGTATTTT. The full variable domain, its missing parts supplied by reference TRBV7-3 and TRBJ2-3, is GAGVSQTPSNKVTEKGKYVELRCDPISGHTALYWYRQSLGQGPEFLIYFQGTGAADDSGLPNDRFFAVRPEGSVSTLKIQRTERGDSAVYLCASSSYPDTQYFGPGTRLTVL.

The V and J genes are TRBV18 and TRBJ1-2; TRBD1 aligns across 7 bases. CDR3 size: 16 residues. J was trimmed by 4 bases and V by 6 bases; bases with no gene match: 14. The germline CDR1 and CDR2 sequences are KGHSH and LQKENI. The CDR3 region is CASSRTGTDTVYGYTF. DNA for the CDR3: TGTGCCAGCTCGCGCACCGGGACAGACACAGTCTATGGCTACACCTTC.

The chain has TRBV5-6 and TRBJ1-5; 9 bases agree with TRBD1. There are 13 residues in the CDR3. The germline V gene encodes CDR1 SGHDT and CDR2 YYEEEE. V dropped 4 bases and J dropped 9; count of bases not matched to a gene: 5. CDR3 loop: CASSGQGWTPQHF. The CDR3 nucleotides read TGTGCCAGCAGCGGACAGGGGTGGACGCCCCAGCATTTT.

The chain employs TRBV30 and TRBJ2-7; weak D call: TRBD2 (7 bases). V was shortened by 4 bases and J by 1 base, with 20 bases between the two germline ends. This CDR3 comprises 16 residues. Germline CDR1 GTSNPN, CDR2 SVGIG (reference sequence). The CDR3 reads CAWMGRGRKSSYEQYF. CDR3 nucleotide sequence: TGTGCCTGGATGGGGAGGGGGAGAAAGTCATCCTACGAGCAGTACTTC.